This TCR beta chain emerged from a study of response to subunit inactivated influenza vaccine. Study-wide results and limits: T cells newly recruited by each seasonal influenza vaccination are few, the authors suggested.

One entry per CDR3 protein results from TCRdb running MiXCR on the RT-PCR reads. The sample holds roughly 670,000 distinct CDR3 sequences, approximately 14% seen once. Only a few counts were recorded for this clonotype. Its cognate antigen is unknown. Germline CDR1 SGHAT, CDR2 FQNNGV. CDR3 length equals 16 residues. V lost 3 bases, J lost 7 bases, and 12 bases stayed unmatched. Source: PBMCs from blood, taken roughly 15 days before vaccination. This receptor was taken from a man aged 45-65 years who received an inactivated influenza vaccine. The chain couples TRBV11-2 to TRBJ2-1; TRBD2 aligns across 7 bases. The chain's CDR3 is CASSFKIGGSLNEQFF. Written as DNA, the CDR3 is TGTGCCAGCAGCTTCAAGATCGGGGGGAGTCTGAATGAGCAGTTCTTC.